A single sample is the source of the 17 T cell receptor beta chains below, sequenced in a study of T cells in tuberculosis. The data were produced by immunoSEQ multiplex PCR, yet TCRdb's version contains in-frame clones alone and is incomplete. Here the sample spans over 30,000 clones, 70% to 90% being singletons. Specified time point: new active TB diagnosis, blood taken before or within 7 days of starting treatment. The sequences come from PBMCs, collected at tuberculosis diagnosis. Receptors originate from an adult with tuberculosis.

The genes are TRBV10-2 and TRBJ2-3, with D maybe TRBD2 (6 bases). The germline CDR1 and CDR2 sequences are WSHSY and SAAADI. The V and J ends lost 4 bases and 2 bases respectively, with 13 bases between them. The CDR3 is 15 residues long. CDR3 in DNA: TGCGCCAGCAGTGGCGGGGTGAGCATCACAGATACGCAGTATTTT. Protein sequence: CASSGGVSITDTQYF.

The chain uses TRBV5-6 and TRBJ2-1, with 11 bases matching TRBD1. Germline V CDR1 and CDR2: SGHDT, YYEEEE. The CDR3 spans 16 residues. Trimming removed 3 bases from V and 6 bases from J; junction bases left unmatched: 8. CDR3 nucleotides: TGTGCCAGCAGCTCGACCGGGACAGGGGGTTTCAATGAGCAGTTCTTC. This sequence encodes CASSSTGTGGFNEQFF.

J is TRBJ1-5 and V is TRBV4-1; D is perhaps TRBD1 (5 bases). The CDR3 has 15 amino acids. Trimming removed 0 bases at V and 2 bases at J, with 8 bases between. Germline CDR1 and CDR2: MGHRA and YSYEKL. This CDR3 reads CASSQDPGGNQPQHF. In DNA, the CDR3 is TGCGCCAGCAGCCAAGATCCGGGGGGCAATCAGCCCCAGCATTTT.

As to this clone: Mismatch with germline at one junction end may stem from a read error. CDR3 nucleotide sequence: TGTGCCAGCAGCGAAGTGAATCTAAGGGAGCTGTTTTTT. Translating gives CASSEVNLRELFF. The chain couples TRBV6-1 to TRBJ2-2; D unresolved. Germline CDR1 is MNHNS and CDR2 is SASEGT. The CDR3 runs to 13 residues.

This clone was counted only a few times. The chain recombines TRBV7-6 with TRBJ1-1, with unresolved D. The CDR3 has 14 amino acids. The germline CDR1 and CDR2 sequences are SGHVS and FNYEAQ. Trimming pared 5 bases from V and 4 bases from J, leaving 14 bases between. CDR3 coding DNA: TGTGCCAGCAGCCCCGGTTGGGCGGGCACTGAAGCTTTCTTT. Its protein product is CASSPGWAGTEAFF.

V usage is TRBV5-6 and J usage is TRBJ1-5, with D uncertain. The CDR3 length is 15 residues. Trimming removed 0 bases from V and 5 bases from J, with 12 bases in between. CDR1 and CDR2 from the germline V gene are SGHDT and YYEEEE. DNA for the CDR3: TGTGCCAGCAGCTTGGCCGGTCCCGGGGATCAGCCCCAGCATTTT. Its protein is CASSLAGPGDQPQHF.

This sequence joins TRBV28 and TRBJ1-2; the D gene is possibly TRBD1 (5 bases). V was clipped by 6 bases and J by 1 base, with 15 bases between them. The CDR3 has 15 residues. Germline CDR1 is MDHEN and CDR2 is SYDVKM. The DNA of the CDR3 is TGTGCCAGCAGCCCGGGACTACCTATTAACTATGGCTACACCTTC. Translating it yields CASSPGLPINYGYTF.

This chain joins TRBV11-3 and TRBJ1-1; D gene ambiguous. The CDR3 length is 14 residues. Germline V lookup: CDR1 SGHNT, CDR2 YENEEA. The ends were cut back, 5 bases at V and 0 bases at J, with 10 bases in the middle. CDR3 loop: CASSPTGMNTEAFF. The CDR3 DNA reads as TGTGCCAGCAGCCCTACGGGAATGAACACTGAAGCTTTCTTT.

The chain combines TRBV7-8 with TRBJ1-6, with TRBD1 as a possible D gene (6 bases). The CDR3 is 15 residues long. V was clipped by 4 bases and J by 9 bases, with 16 bases between them. Germline CDR1 reads SGHVS; CDR2 reads FQNEAQ. This CDR3 reads CASSSSGAAGSPLHF. The CDR3 DNA follows: TGTGCCAGCAGCTCTTCAGGGGCTGCGGGTTCACCCCTCCACTTT.

The chain uses TRBV12-2 and TRBJ2-3; the table calls TRBD2, which could not be checked here. TRBV12-2 is recorded as a pseudogene. This CDR3 is built from 17 residues. The CDR3 protein is CASRLPPRRGSTDTQYF. DNA of the CDR3: TGTGCAAGTCGCTTACCTCCCCGACGGGGGAGCACAGATACGCAGTATTTT.

The V and J genes are TRBV30 and TRBJ1-5; D is unclear. The CDR3 covers 13 residues. Germline CDR1 and CDR2: GTSNPN and SVGIG (reference sequence). Trimming stripped 1 base from V and 7 bases from J, with 11 bases between. CDR3 sequence (DNA): TGTGCCTGGAGTGGGGCGGGAGGACAGCCCCAGCATTTT. Protein product: CAWSGAGGQPQHF.

In nucleotides, the CDR3 is TGTGCCAGCAGCCGAGATGGCCCGGGCGGGGGAGATACGCAGTATTTT. Translating gives CASSRDGPGGGDTQYF. The chain links TRBV13 to TRBJ2-3; 7 nucleotides agree with TRBD2. The trim removed 5 bases at V and 5 bases at J, leaving 13 bases unmatched. The length of the CDR3 is 16 residues. CDR1 is PRHDT, CDR2 FYEKMQ, per germline (reference sequence).

The chain recombines TRBV12-2 with TRBJ1-1. TRBV12-2 is an annotated pseudogene. The length of the CDR3 is 14 residues. The DNA of the CDR3 is TGTGCAAGTCGCTTAGTGCGGGGGCTTACTGAAGCTTTCTTT. This codes for CASRLVRGLTEAFF.

J is TRBJ1-4 and V is TRBV28; maybe TRBD1 (5 bases). The V gene's germline CDR1 is MDHEN and CDR2 SYDVKM. The V gene lost 6 bases and the J gene lost 7 bases, with 9 bases spanning the gap. This CDR3 comprises 12 residues. CDR3 nucleotide sequence: TGTGCCAGCAGATCCGGGGGTGAAAAACTGTTTTTT. Protein: CASRSGGEKLFF.

The genes are TRBV6-6 and TRBJ1-4, with D perhaps matching TRBD1 (5 bases). The germline V gene has CDR1 MNHNY and CDR2 SVGAGI (reference sequence). The CDR3 runs 14 residues. V was trimmed by 3 bases and J by 3 bases, leaving 8 bases between them. The CDR3: CASSYGGANEKLFF. CDR3 sequence (DNA): TGTGCCAGCAGTTATGGGGGGGCTAATGAAAAACTGTTTTTT.

The J gene is TRBJ1-3, the V gene TRBV7-9; no clear D. V was shortened by 3 bases and J by 0 bases, with 12 bases between the two germline ends. This CDR3 is 16 amino acids long. The germline V gene encodes CDR1 SEHNR and CDR2 FQNEAQ (reference sequence). The CDR3 loop reads CASSLSGADSGNTIYF. The CDR3 DNA sequence: TGTGCCAGCAGCTTGTCCGGTGCTGACTCTGGAAACACCATATATTTT.

J is TRBJ1-2 and V is TRBV6-5; 10 bases align to TRBD1. The J segment lost 6 bases and the V segment lost 6 bases, leaving 4 bases of the junction unmatched. CDR3 length equals 13 residues. CDR1 and CDR2 (germline): MNHEY, SVGAGI. CDR3 nucleotides: TGTGCCAGCAGGGGGACAGGGGATCATGGCTACACCTTC. Protein sequence: CASRGTGDHGYTF.